This paragraph reports one T cell receptor (beta chain). Its antigen is unidentified. The record originates from a study of cytomegalovirus exposure and HLA in healthy donors. Unmatched junction bases numbered 11, after V lost 5 bases and J lost 6 bases. This CDR3 contains 15 residues. CDR1 MDHEN and CDR2 SYDVKM come from the germline V gene. Primers for the PCR totalled 60 Vbeta and 13 Jbeta. Study processing details: It was a later analysis that counted 75 million to 90 million unique TCR beta chains, of which some 9.9 million were shared. Clones were sequenced by immunoSEQ multiplex PCR, and TCRdb holds only the in-frame ones, with some missing. Clonal size and the V and J genes are those of that table, whereas D and trimming came from the DNA. Seen here are around 150,000 clones, about 77% observed once, and the top ten hold around 1.3%. Findings of the study overall: Researchers left out some V segments, among them TRBV6-2 and TRBV6-3, as indistinguishable.

The origin of this receptor is a woman between 40 and 50 years old in good health and CMV-seronegative. V and J are TRBV28 and TRBJ2-7, with 9 bases aligning to TRBD1. The sequenced material came from PBMCs. As DNA, the CDR3 is TGTGCCAGCAGTGTCCCCCCCGGGACAGGGTGCGAGCAGTACTTC. Translation: CASSVPPGTGCEQYF.